Described below is a single TCR beta chain sequence and its context. This specimen comes from a study of blood T cell repertoires in COVID-19. The method was immunoSEQ multiplex PCR; TCRdb's version includes in-frame clones alone and lacks a portion of them. The table includes some 300,000 clones, over 75% detected once. The CDR3 has 17 amino acids. V lost 0 bases, J lost 2 bases, and 10 bases stayed unmatched. In germline, CDR1 is MNHNS, CDR2 SASEGT. The TCR originated in a woman aged 25-40 years who had recovered from COVID-19. The chain couples TRBV6-1 to TRBJ2-7; 7 bases line up with TRBD2. Sequences were obtained from PBMCs or T cells enriched from blood (not recorded which). This chain's CDR3 is CASSEAHGGGGPYEQYF. The CDR3 coding sequence is TGTGCCAGCAGTGAAGCGCATGGTGGGGGGGGACCCTACGAGCAGTACTTC.